This record covers a single T cell receptor (beta chain). Antigen specificity is unknown. Germline CDR1 and CDR2: SGHRS and YFSETQ. The V gene lost 0 bases and the J gene lost 1 base, with 8 bases spanning the gap. This CDR3 is 14 amino acids long. The data originate from a study of siplizumab effects on memory and regulatory T cells. General study results and limits: Alloreactive clones mapping to unstimulated subsets formed only a minor fraction. A major contribution to the alloresponse seemed to be made by naive T cells, which seemed more diverse than memory cells. Proliferating Tregs in siplizumab cultures were never verified as suppressive. Treg-derived clones made up an average of approximately 64% of mappable alloreactive CD4+ clones with siplizumab and over 25% in controls.

Using immunoSEQ multiplex PCR, the repertoire was profiled, and TCRdb retains in-frame clones only, with some absent. The table lists about 87,000 clones, 90% to 95% of them singletons. The V call is TRBV5-1, the J call TRBJ2-7; TRBD1 or TRBD2 may be the D gene (5 bases each). This sequence was found in a human donor in good health. The sequenced sample consisted of non-Treg CD4+ T cells sorted from blood. The CDR3 nucleotides read TGCGCCAGCAGCTTGGCGGGACGGTCCTACGAGCAGTACTTC. Protein sequence: CASSLAGRSYEQYF. Complete variable domain (other parts from reference TRBV5-1 and TRBJ2-7): KAGVTQTPRYLIKTRGQQVTLSCSPISGHRSVSWYQQTPGQGLQFLFEYFSETQRNKGNFPGRFSGRQFSNSRSEMNVSTLELGDSALYLCASSLAGRSYEQYFGPGTRLTVT.